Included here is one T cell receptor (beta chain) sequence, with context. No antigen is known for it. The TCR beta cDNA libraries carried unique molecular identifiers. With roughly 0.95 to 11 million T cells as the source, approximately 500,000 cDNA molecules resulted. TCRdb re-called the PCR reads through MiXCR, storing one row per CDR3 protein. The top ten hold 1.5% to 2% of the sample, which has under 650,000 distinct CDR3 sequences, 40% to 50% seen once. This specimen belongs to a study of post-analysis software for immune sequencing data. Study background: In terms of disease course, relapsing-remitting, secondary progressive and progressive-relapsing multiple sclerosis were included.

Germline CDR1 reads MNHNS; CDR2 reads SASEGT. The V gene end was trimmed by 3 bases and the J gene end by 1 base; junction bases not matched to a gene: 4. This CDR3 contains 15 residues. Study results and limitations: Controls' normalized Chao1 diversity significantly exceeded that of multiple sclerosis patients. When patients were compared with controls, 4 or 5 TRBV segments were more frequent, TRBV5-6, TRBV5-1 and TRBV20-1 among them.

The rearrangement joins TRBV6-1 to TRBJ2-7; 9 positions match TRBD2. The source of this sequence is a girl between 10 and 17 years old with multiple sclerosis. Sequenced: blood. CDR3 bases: TGTGCCAGCAGTGAGTTAGCGGGAGAATCCTACGAGCAGTACTTC. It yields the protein CASSELAGESYEQYF.